The source of this T cell receptor (beta chain) is a study of identical twins. TCRdb itself ran the 5' RACE reads through MiXCR, one entry per CDR3 protein. Of some 500,000 distinct CDR3 sequences in the sample, around a tenth are singletons; the top ten hold roughly 3%. Per the germline V gene, CDR1 is SGDLS and CDR2 is YYNGEE. The CDR3 runs 15 residues. V was clipped by 0 bases and J by 6 bases; unmatched bases: 5. These data also featured in a second study, about yellow fever vaccine responses in identical twins.

This chain connects TRBV9 to TRBJ2-3, with TRBD2 identical over 9 bases. The sequence came from a woman in her late teens or twenties in good health. The source material was PBMCs. The CDR3 sequence: CASSVEGLATDTQYF. DNA for the CDR3: TGTGCCAGCAGCGTAGAGGGACTAGCAACTGATACGCAGTATTTT.